Below are 30 T cell receptor beta chains sequenced from a single sample in a study of T cell changes during pregnancy in multiple sclerosis. Generated by immunoSEQ multiplex PCR, the TCRdb table keeps only in-frame clones and is missing some. The sample holds 55,000 to 65,000 clones; 85% to 95% are singletons and the top ten take around 3.5%. This material consisted of CD8+ T cells from peripheral blood mononuclear cells, taken in the third trimester of pregnancy. The receptors stem from a female donor with multiple sclerosis, enrolled in a pregnancy study.

This clone was detected once. The chain combines TRBV4-2 with TRBJ2-3; 8 bases are shared with TRBD2. The germline V gene has CDR1 LGHNA and CDR2 YNFKEQ. After removal of 4 bases from V and 5 bases from J, the junction contained 14 bases not matched to a gene. The CDR3 covers 17 residues. CDR3 DNA sequence: TGTGCCAGCAGCCCCTTTCTCACTAGCGGTAAGGGAGATACGCAGTATTTT. This codes for CASSPFLTSGKGDTQYF.

The chain uses TRBV18 and TRBJ2-7; no clear D gene. CDR1 and CDR2 (germline): KGHSH, LQKENI. This CDR3 is built from 12 residues. The V gene lost 6 bases and the J gene lost 0 bases, with 6 bases spanning the gap. The CDR3 region has the DNA TGTGCCAGCTCTAGCAGCTCCTACGAGCAGTACTTC. Protein product: CASSSSSYEQYF. Using reference TRBV18 and TRBJ2-7 for the parts outside the CDR3, the full variable domain is NAGVMQNPRHLVRRRGQEARLRCSPMKGHSHVYWYRQLPEEGLKFMVYLQKENIIDESGMPKERFSAEFPKEGPSILRIQQVVRGDSAAYFCASSSSSYEQYFGPGTRLTVT.

The chain couples TRBV4-1 to TRBJ1-4; no firm D call. Germline CDR1 is MGHRA and CDR2 is YSYEKL. V was trimmed by 0 bases and J by 3 bases, leaving 5 bases between them. This CDR3 is 14 amino acids long. In DNA, the CDR3 is TGCGCCAGCAGCCAAGACTCGGCTAATGAAAAACTGTTTTTT. This translates into CASSQDSANEKLFF.

The chain is built from TRBV4-2 and TRBJ2-1; 14 nucleotides line up with TRBD2. Germline trimming cut 0 bases from V and 4 bases from J; bases unmatched to any gene: 11. The CDR3 runs 20 residues. The germline V gene encodes CDR1 LGHNA and CDR2 YNFKEQ. CDR3 loop: CASSQETLTSGRETYNEQFF. DNA for the CDR3: TGTGCCAGCAGCCAAGAAACCCTGACTAGCGGGAGGGAAACATACAATGAGCAGTTCTTC.

The rearrangement joins TRBV5-6 to TRBJ2-1; TRBD2 matches 11 bases. CDR3 length: 15 amino acids. Unmatched junction bases numbered 4, after V lost 2 bases and J lost 6 bases. Germline CDR1 SGHDT, CDR2 YYEEEE. The CDR3 DNA follows: TGTGCCAGCAGCTTAACTAGCGGGAGAGCCAATGAGCAGTTCTTC. This codes for CASSLTSGRANEQFF.

This chain joins TRBV4-1 and TRBJ1-4; D perhaps matches TRBD1 (5 bases). Germline values: CDR1 MGHRA, CDR2 YSYEKL. V was trimmed by 1 base and J by 6 bases, leaving 15 bases between them. This CDR3 has 16 residues. The chain's CDR3 is CASSQVGRGWDEKLFF. DNA of the CDR3: TGCGCCAGCAGCCAAGTGGGGCGGGGGTGGGATGAAAAACTGTTTTTT.

The chain carries TRBV30 and TRBJ2-3; a weak D match, TRBD1 (5 bases). Between the trimmed V and J ends, which lost 1 base and 4 bases, there was a span of 9 bases. From germline, CDR1 is GTSNPN and CDR2 SVGIG (reference sequence). The length of the CDR3 is 13 residues. CDR3 in DNA: TGTGCCTGGAGTGATGGGGCGGCAGATACGCAGTATTTT. Translated: CAWSDGAADTQYF.

In nucleotides, the CDR3 is TGTGCCAGCAGTTTATTTGGCTTTTGGGACAGGGAGCAAGAGACCCAGTACTTC. It yields the protein CASSLFGFWDREQETQYF. The chain links TRBV28 to TRBJ2-5; 9 bases agree with TRBD1. Unmatched junction bases numbered 11, after V lost 1 base and J lost 2 bases. Germline-derived CDR1 and CDR2 are MDHEN and SYDVKM. The CDR3 totals 18 residues.

This chain links TRBV19 with TRBJ2-7, with a weak D call TRBD1 (6 bases). The V gene's germline CDR1 is LNHDA and CDR2 SQIVND (reference sequence). The V gene lost 9 bases and the J gene lost 0 bases, with 9 bases spanning the gap. The CDR3 is made up of 12 amino acids. The CDR3 nucleotides are TGTGCCAGCCGGGACACCTCCTACGAGCAGTACTTC. It codes for CASRDTSYEQYF. Combining the CDR3 with reference TRBV19 and TRBJ2-7 gives the whole variable domain DGGITQSPKYLFRKEGQNVTLSCEQNLNHDAMYWYRQDPGQGLRLIYYSQIVNDFQKGDIAEGYSVSREKKESFPLTVTSAQKNPTAFYLCASRDTSYEQYFGPGTRLTVT.

This chain uses TRBV27 with TRBJ2-1; 10 bases fit TRBD2. V shed 8 bases, J shed 8 bases, and the junction held 15 bases outside the gene matches. The germline V gene has CDR1 MNHEY and CDR2 SMNVEV (reference sequence). The CDR3 loop spans 16 amino acids. The CDR3 loop reads CASAVLAGGSYHEQFF. Here the CDR3 DNA reads TGTGCCAGCGCGGTGTTAGCGGGAGGATCATACCATGAGCAGTTCTTC.

This chain joins TRBV7-9 and TRBJ2-1; tentatively, D is TRBD2 (6 bases). Trimming removed 3 bases at V and 1 base at J, with 19 bases between. This CDR3 has 18 amino acids. CDR1 is SEHNR, CDR2 FQNEAQ, per germline (reference sequence). The CDR3 spells CASSFPVGRTESYNEQFF. CDR3 in DNA: TGTGCCAGCAGCTTTCCGGTAGGGAGGACTGAATCCTACAATGAGCAGTTCTTC.

V gene TRBV4-2 combines with J gene TRBJ1-1, with D possibly TRBD1 on 6 matching bases. The CDR3 is 16 amino acids. Germline V gives CDR1 LGHNA, CDR2 YNFKEQ. Trimming took off 1 base at V and 0 bases at J, with 12 bases between the two ends. The CDR3: CASSQATGTLNTEAFF. CDR3 in DNA: TGTGCCAGCAGCCAAGCCACGGGGACATTGAACACTGAAGCTTTCTTT.

The chain joins TRBV5-1 to TRBJ2-3, with D possibly TRBD2 on 5 matching bases. This CDR3 contains 18 residues. In germline, CDR1 is SGHRS, CDR2 YFSETQ. The germline V and J ends were trimmed by 4 bases and 0 bases, with 21 bases remaining between them. The CDR3 sequence is CASSLRGLMSTSTDTQYF. CDR3 bases: TGCGCCAGCAGCCTCCGGGGTCTGATGTCCACTAGCACAGATACGCAGTATTTT.

The chain uses TRBV21-1 and TRBJ2-7; the D call TRBD1 from the table was never checked on the DNA. TRBV21-1 is described as a pseudogene. The length of the CDR3 is 13 residues. CDR3 nucleotides: TGTGCCAGCAGCCGGACAGGGATGTACGAGCAGTACTTC. This translates into CASSRTGMYEQYF.

This rearrangement joins TRBV7-6 to TRBJ2-3, with TRBD2 matching over 7 bases. The germline V gene has CDR1 SGHVS and CDR2 FNYEAQ. This CDR3 has 14 amino acids. V shed 5 bases, J shed 0 bases, and the junction held 2 bases outside the gene matches. The CDR3 nucleotides read TGTGCCAGCAGCCCACTAGCGAGCACAGATACGCAGTATTTT. It specifies CASSPLASTDTQYF.

This sequence joins TRBV9 and TRBJ2-3, with TRBD1 matching over 9 bases. The CDR3 is 17 residues long. The trim removed 0 bases at V and 2 bases at J, leaving 7 bases unmatched. CDR1 is SGDLS, CDR2 YYNGEE, per germline. CDR3 nucleotides: TGTGCCAGCAGCGTAGAGGGACAGGGACGTAACACAGATACGCAGTATTTT. Translating gives CASSVEGQGRNTDTQYF. The full variable domain, its missing parts supplied by reference TRBV9 and TRBJ2-3, is DSGVTQTPKHLITATGQRVTLRCSPRSGDLSVYWYQQSLDQGLQFLIQYYNGEERAKGNILERFSAQQFPDLHSELNLSSLELGDSALYFCASSVEGQGRNTDTQYFGPGTRLTVL.

The CDR3 reads CASIRARELAMNTEAFF. CDR3 DNA sequence: TGTGCCAGCATAAGGGCTAGGGAGTTGGCAATGAACACTGAAGCTTTCTTT. The rearrangement uses TRBV2 and TRBJ1-1, with unresolved D. Trimming removed 7 bases at V and 0 bases at J, with 21 bases between. CDR1 and CDR2 (germline): SNHLY, FYNNEI. CDR3 length equals 17 residues.

This sequence joins TRBV7-6 and TRBJ2-3, with D possibly TRBD2 on 5 matching bases. Trimming took 8 bases from V and 3 from J, leaving 21 bases between them. Germline lookup yields CDR1 SGHVS and CDR2 FNYEAQ. This CDR3 is built from 16 residues. CDR3 sequence: CASGKTVRGYTDTQYF. The CDR3 DNA reads TGTGCCAGCGGCAAAACGGTCCGAGGGTATACAGATACGCAGTATTTT. Full variable domain (remainder filled in from reference TRBV7-6 and TRBJ2-3): GAGVSQSPRYKVTKRGQDVALRCDPISGHVSLYWYRQALGQGPEFLTYFNYEAQQDKSGLPNDRFSAERPEGSISTLTIQRTEQRDSAMYRCASGKTVRGYTDTQYFGPGTRLTVL.

This chain connects TRBV7-2 to TRBJ2-1; 11 nucleotides agree with TRBD2. V gave up 8 bases and J gave up 5 bases; unmatched junction bases: 14. The CDR3 has 17 residues. Germline loops: CDR1 SGHTA, CDR2 FQGNSA. The CDR3, as DNA: TGTGCCAGCCCCTTCGTCCTAGCGGGAGGACAAGACAATGAGCAGTTCTTC. Amino acid sequence: CASPFVLAGGQDNEQFF.

The chain is built from TRBV6-4 and TRBJ2-1; D unclear. The V gene's germline CDR1 is MRHNA and CDR2 SNTAGT. The V gene lost 0 bases and the J gene lost 0 bases, with 9 bases spanning the gap. CDR3 length: 16 amino acids. CDR3 region: CASSDSALSSYNEQFF. The CDR3 region has the DNA TGTGCCAGCAGTGACTCGGCTCTCAGCTCCTACAATGAGCAGTTCTTC.

This chain's CDR3 is CASSYLGQGYNEQFF. The CDR3 nucleotides read TGTGCCAGCAGTTACTTGGGCCAGGGATACAATGAGCAGTTCTTC. This chain uses TRBV6-5 with TRBJ2-1; maybe TRBD1 (5 bases). V shed 1 base and J shed 4 bases, with 11 bases lying between them. The germline gives CDR1 MNHEY, CDR2 SVGAGI. The CDR3 consists of 15 residues.

The genes are TRBV19 and TRBJ2-7; D is unclear. The CDR3 length is 12 residues. Per the germline V gene, CDR1 is LNHDA and CDR2 is SQIVND (reference sequence). V lost 6 bases, J lost 4 bases, and 10 bases lay in between. CDR3 sequence: CASSLLGYEQYF. Here the CDR3 DNA reads TGTGCCAGTAGCCTCCTCGGGTACGAGCAGTACTTC.

The CDR3 is CASSPTTEEETQYF. Here the CDR3 DNA reads TGTGCCAGCAGCCCCACGACAGAAGAAGAGACCCAGTACTTC. This chain links TRBV7-9 with TRBJ2-5, with a tentative D call TRBD1 (5 bases). Trimming took off 5 bases at V and 3 bases at J, with 13 bases between the two ends. Germline CDR1 and CDR2: SEHNR and FQNEAQ (reference sequence). This CDR3 contains 14 residues.

The V gene is TRBV29-1, the J gene TRBJ1-1, with a weak D call TRBD1 (5 bases). Deletions cut 3 bases from V and 5 bases from J, with 7 bases between. This CDR3 contains 11 residues. CDR1 is SQVTM, CDR2 ANQGSEA, per germline. The CDR3 is CSVDGGTEAFF. DNA of the CDR3: TGCAGCGTTGACGGGGGGACTGAAGCTTTCTTT. Filled out from reference TRBV29-1 and TRBJ1-1, the complete variable domain reads SAVISQKPSRDICQRGTSLTIQCQVDSQVTMMFWYRQQPGQSLTLIATANQGSEATYESGFVIDKFPISRPNLTFSTLTVSNMSPEDSSIYLCSVDGGTEAFFGQGTRLTVV.

The genes are TRBV2 and TRBJ2-1; TRBD2 matches 8 bases. From germline, CDR1 is SNHLY and CDR2 FYNNEI. The CDR3 covers 16 residues. Unmatched junction bases numbered 10, after V lost 5 bases and J lost 4 bases. Here the CDR3 DNA reads TGTGCCAGCAGTAATACCACTAGCGGAAGATACAATGAGCAGTTCTTC. Its translation is CASSNTTSGRYNEQFF.

A single count supports this clone. The chain couples TRBV4-1 to TRBJ1-1; D remains unclear. The CDR3 runs to 15 residues. Trimming removed 7 bases at V and 3 bases at J, with 18 bases between. Germline CDR1 and CDR2: MGHRA and YSYEKL. CDR3 DNA: TGCGCCAGCACCCAGGAGAGGGTACATGACACTGAAGCTTTCTTT. Amino acid sequence: CASTQERVHDTEAFF.

V gene TRBV7-6 combines with J gene TRBJ2-5, with 10 bases identical to TRBD2. The CDR3 length is 16 residues. Germline V lookup: CDR1 SGHVS, CDR2 FNYEAQ. V lost 3 bases to trimming and J lost 4 bases; unmatched junction nucleotides: 8. The CDR3, as DNA: TGTGCCAGCAGCTTGGAAGCGGGAGGGGTGTTAGAGACCCAGTACTTC. This translates into CASSLEAGGVLETQYF.

This clone was detected once. V usage is TRBV10-3 and J usage is TRBJ1-1; perhaps TRBD1 as D (6 bases). In germline, CDR1 is ENHRY, CDR2 SYGVKD. The CDR3 contains 13 residues. Deletions cut 10 bases from V and 0 bases from J, with 12 bases between. The CDR3 region is CATGGGLNTEAFF. The CDR3 DNA follows: TGTGCCACCGGGGGGGGGCTGAACACTGAAGCTTTCTTT.

The CDR3 is CASSSGTDGYEQYF. The DNA for the CDR3 is TGTGCCAGCAGCTCCGGGACTGATGGCTACGAGCAGTACTTC. The chain links TRBV7-3 to TRBJ2-7; D perhaps matches TRBD2 (6 bases). Germline CDR1 reads SGHTA; CDR2 reads FQGTGA. The V gene lost 4 bases and the J gene lost 3 bases, with 13 bases spanning the gap. The CDR3 contains 14 residues.

This clone came up once. V and J are TRBV7-9 and TRBJ2-1, with 11 bases matching TRBD2. V lost 5 bases to trimming and J lost 5 bases; unmatched junction nucleotides: 8. Germline V gene sequence: CDR1 SEHNR, CDR2 FQNEAQ (reference sequence). CDR3 length equals 16 residues. The CDR3 sequence is CASSRGLAAINNEQFF. The CDR3, as DNA: TGTGCCAGCAGCCGGGGACTAGCGGCGATTAACAATGAGCAGTTCTTC.